This is a list of T cell receptor beta chains from one sample in a study of shared clonotypes between healthy human individuals. Measured with immunoSEQ multiplex PCR; TCRdb has only the in-frame clones, and not every one. Of under 650,000 clones in the sample, roughly 95% are singletons; the top ten hold 0.06%. The sample taken for sequencing was naive CD4+ T cells sorted from blood. The receptors here all came from a woman aged 25-40 years in good health. The CDR3 runs from the conserved cysteine through the conserved F or W. The order of the fields is J gene, clone size, D gene, V gene, CDR3 DNA, CDR3 protein. A D gene is named only where the DNA matches it firmly. The size of a clone is reported for some rows only, either as once, few or many, or as a class for expanded clones.

j_call: TRBJ2-1; clone_size: NA; d_call: NA; v_call: TRBV9; cdr3_nt: TGTGCCAGCAGCGAGGACGAGGATGAGCAGTTCTTC; cdr3_aa: CASSEDEDEQFF
j_call: TRBJ2-5; clone_size: NA; d_call: NA; v_call: TRBV6-1; cdr3_nt: TGTGCCAGCAGTGAGAGGGGGGCTGAGACCCAGTACTTC; cdr3_aa: CASSERGAETQYF
j_call: TRBJ2-1; clone_size: NA; d_call: TRBD2; v_call: TRBV7-7; cdr3_nt: TGTGCCAGCAGCTTGGCCGGGACTAACAATGAGCAGTTCTTC; cdr3_aa: CASSLAGTNNEQFF
j_call: TRBJ1-2; clone_size: NA; d_call: NA; v_call: TRBV28; cdr3_nt: TGTGCCAGCAGTAGATATGGCTACACCTTC; cdr3_aa: CASSRYGYTF
j_call: TRBJ2-5; clone_size: NA; d_call: NA; v_call: TRBV6-1; cdr3_nt: TGTGCCAGCAGAATAAACCCGGGGTCAGAGACCCAGTACTTC; cdr3_aa: CASRINPGSETQYF
j_call: TRBJ2-3; clone_size: NA; d_call: TRBD2; v_call: TRBV5-1; cdr3_nt: TGCGCCAGCAGCCTGCTGACTAGCGGGGGAGGTCCCACAGATACGCAGTATTTT; cdr3_aa: CASSLLTSGGGPTDTQYF
j_call: TRBJ1-1; clone_size: NA; d_call: NA; v_call: TRBV11-2; cdr3_nt: TGTGCCAGCAGCTTCCAGGGAGGTGGCACTGAAGCTTTCTTT; cdr3_aa: CASSFQGGGTEAFF
j_call: TRBJ1-2; clone_size: NA; d_call: TRBD1; v_call: TRBV9; cdr3_nt: TGTGCCAGCAGCGCGACAGGGGGCGGCTACACCTTC; cdr3_aa: CASSATGGGYTF
j_call: TRBJ1-5; clone_size: NA; d_call: NA; v_call: TRBV28; cdr3_nt: TGTGCCAGCAGGCAGAATTGGGGAGGTCAGCCCCAGCATTTT; cdr3_aa: CASRQNWGGQPQHF
j_call: TRBJ2-4; clone_size: NA; d_call: TRBD2; v_call: TRBV27; cdr3_nt: TGTGCCAGCACTCACGGCCCAGCGGGAGGCCGTCAAATTCAGTACTTC; cdr3_aa: CASTHGPAGGRQIQYF
j_call: TRBJ2-6; clone_size: NA; d_call: NA; v_call: TRBV28; cdr3_nt: TGTGCCAGCAGTTTAAAGATGAGTCTCTCTGGGGCCAACGTCCTGACTTTC; cdr3_aa: CASSLKMSLSGANVLTF
j_call: TRBJ1-1; clone_size: NA; d_call: NA; v_call: TRBV5-1; cdr3_nt: TGCGCCAGCTCTGTGTTGGGGGGAAACACTGAAGCTTTCTTT; cdr3_aa: CASSVLGGNTEAFF
j_call: TRBJ2-7; clone_size: NA; d_call: TRBD2; v_call: TRBV6-1; cdr3_nt: TGTGCCAGCAGGGGAGGGATCTCCTACGAGCAGTACTTC; cdr3_aa: CASRGGISYEQYF
j_call: TRBJ2-1; clone_size: NA; d_call: TRBD2; v_call: TRBV10-1; cdr3_nt: TGCGCCAGCAGTGCGTCTAGCGGGGTCTACAATGAGCAGTTCTTC; cdr3_aa: CASSASSGVYNEQFF
j_call: TRBJ1-1; clone_size: NA; d_call: NA; v_call: TRBV27; cdr3_nt: TGTGCCAGCAGTTTATATAGAACCCGATATGAGAACACTGAAGCTTTCTTT; cdr3_aa: CASSLYRTRYENTEAFF
j_call: TRBJ2-7; clone_size: NA; d_call: TRBD2; v_call: TRBV15; cdr3_nt: TGTGCCACCAGCAGAGCTAGGACTAGCGGGATACCTTTTACCTACGAGCAGTACTTC; cdr3_aa: CATSRARTSGIPFTYEQYF
j_call: TRBJ2-6; clone_size: NA; d_call: NA; v_call: TRBV9; cdr3_nt: TGTGCCAGCAGCGTGGCCCGGAGAGGGGCCTACTCTGGGGCCAACGTCCTGACTTTC; cdr3_aa: CASSVARRGAYSGANVLTF
j_call: TRBJ2-5; clone_size: NA; d_call: NA; v_call: TRBV5-1; cdr3_nt: TGCGCCAGCAGCTTGGCGTACCAAGAGACCCAGTACTTC; cdr3_aa: CASSLAYQETQYF
j_call: TRBJ2-6; clone_size: NA; d_call: NA; v_call: TRBV11-3; cdr3_nt: TGTGCCAGCAGCTTAGCGTCCCACACCCAAACTGGGGCCAACGTCCTGACTTTC; cdr3_aa: CASSLASHTQTGANVLTF
j_call: TRBJ2-7; clone_size: NA; d_call: TRBD2; v_call: TRBV4-1; cdr3_nt: TGCGCCAGCAGCCAAGTAGCGGGCCGCTCCTACGAGCAGTACTTC; cdr3_aa: CASSQVAGRSYEQYF
j_call: TRBJ2-1; clone_size: NA; d_call: TRBD2; v_call: TRBV7-9; cdr3_nt: TGTGCCAGCAGACTAGGGACTAGCGCCTACAATGAGCAGTTCTTC; cdr3_aa: CASRLGTSAYNEQFF
j_call: TRBJ2-7; clone_size: NA; d_call: TRBD1; v_call: TRBV29-1; cdr3_nt: TGCAGCGCTGCATGGACAGGACTCTCCTACGAGCAGTACTTC; cdr3_aa: CSAAWTGLSYEQYF
j_call: TRBJ1-6; clone_size: NA; d_call: TRBD1; v_call: TRBV6-5; cdr3_nt: TGTGCCAGCAGTTACTCTGGACAGGGGAATTCACCCCTCCACTTT; cdr3_aa: CASSYSGQGNSPLHF
j_call: TRBJ1-3; clone_size: once; d_call: NA; v_call: TRBV6-1; cdr3_nt: TGTGCCAGCAGTGGCGTCCGGAGCTCTGGAAACACCATATATTTT; cdr3_aa: CASSGVRSSGNTIYF
j_call: TRBJ2-7; clone_size: once; d_call: TRBD1; v_call: TRBV18; cdr3_nt: TGTGCCAGCTCACCTATCTATCTGTCCAGACAGGGCTGGACCGAGCAGTACTTC; cdr3_aa: CASSPIYLSRQGWTEQYF
j_call: TRBJ1-1; clone_size: NA; d_call: NA; v_call: TRBV5-1; cdr3_nt: TGCGCCAGCAGCAAGGCAGGGGAGGCCACTGAAGCTTTCTTT; cdr3_aa: CASSKAGEATEAFF
j_call: TRBJ2-5; clone_size: NA; d_call: NA; v_call: TRBV5-1; cdr3_nt: TGCGCCAGCAGCAGGGGCGTGCGGGGAGTTGAAGAGACCCAGTACTTC; cdr3_aa: CASSRGVRGVEETQYF
j_call: TRBJ2-6; clone_size: NA; d_call: NA; v_call: TRBV9; cdr3_nt: TGTGCCAGCAGCGTTGGCGTTGGCTCTGGGGCCAACGTCCTGACTTTC; cdr3_aa: CASSVGVGSGANVLTF
j_call: TRBJ2-5; clone_size: NA; d_call: TRBD1; v_call: TRBV15; cdr3_nt: TGTGCCACCAGCAGCCAGGGGGCTCGGTGGGAGACCCAGTACTTC; cdr3_aa: CATSSQGARWETQYF
j_call: TRBJ1-2; clone_size: NA; d_call: NA; v_call: TRBV9; cdr3_nt: TGTGCCAGCAGCGTAGGGGGTACCTATGGCTACACCTTC; cdr3_aa: CASSVGGTYGYTF
j_call: TRBJ2-7; clone_size: NA; d_call: TRBD1; v_call: TRBV7-9; cdr3_nt: TGTGCCAGCAGCTTTACAGGGGCCTTTGGGCAGTACTTC; cdr3_aa: CASSFTGAFGQYF
j_call: TRBJ2-2; clone_size: once; d_call: TRBD2; v_call: TRBV7-9; cdr3_nt: TGTGCCAGCAGCTCCGCGTGGGAGGGGCGGGGCACCGGGGAGCTGTTTTTT; cdr3_aa: CASSSAWEGRGTGELFF
j_call: TRBJ1-2; clone_size: NA; d_call: TRBD1; v_call: TRBV18; cdr3_nt: TGTGCCAGCTCACCTACAGGGGTTCAGGGTGGCTACACCTTC; cdr3_aa: CASSPTGVQGGYTF
j_call: TRBJ1-2; clone_size: NA; d_call: NA; v_call: TRBV6-5; cdr3_nt: TGTGCCAGCAACTTCGGGGGTGCCCACTATGGCTACACCTTC; cdr3_aa: CASNFGGAHYGYTF
j_call: TRBJ1-2; clone_size: once; d_call: TRBD1; v_call: TRBV19; cdr3_nt: TGTGCCAGTAGTATGACAGGGGACGGCTTTGGCTACACCTTC; cdr3_aa: CASSMTGDGFGYTF
j_call: TRBJ2-7; clone_size: NA; d_call: NA; v_call: TRBV14; cdr3_nt: TGTGCCAGCAGCCAAGTAATCTCCTACGAGCAGTACTTC; cdr3_aa: CASSQVISYEQYF
j_call: TRBJ2-7; clone_size: few; d_call: NA; v_call: TRBV7-7; cdr3_nt: TGTGCCAGCAGCCCGAATATGGGGGGCGAGCAGTACTTC; cdr3_aa: CASSPNMGGEQYF
j_call: TRBJ1-1; clone_size: NA; d_call: NA; v_call: TRBV5-1; cdr3_nt: TGCGCCAGCAGCTATCAGGGGTACACTGAAGCTTTCTTT; cdr3_aa: CASSYQGYTEAFF
j_call: TRBJ1-5; clone_size: NA; d_call: NA; v_call: TRBV4-2; cdr3_nt: TGTGCCAGCAGCCAAGCGGGGGGAAACAATCAGCCCCAGCATTTT; cdr3_aa: CASSQAGGNNQPQHF
j_call: TRBJ2-5; clone_size: once; d_call: NA; v_call: TRBV5-1; cdr3_nt: TGCGCCAGCAGCCTTCAGGGGACCCAAGAGACCCAGTACTTC; cdr3_aa: CASSLQGTQETQYF
j_call: TRBJ2-5; clone_size: NA; d_call: NA; v_call: TRBV5-4; cdr3_nt: TGTGCCAGCGGCTCGAGACAGGAGTTCCAAGAGACCCAGTACTTC; cdr3_aa: CASGSRQEFQETQYF
j_call: TRBJ2-3; clone_size: once; d_call: NA; v_call: TRBV5-1; cdr3_nt: TGCGCCAGCAGATTGCCCCGAGGGGGAGATACGCAGTATTTT; cdr3_aa: CASRLPRGGDTQYF
j_call: TRBJ2-6; clone_size: NA; d_call: NA; v_call: TRBV5-1; cdr3_nt: TGCGCCAGCAGCCGCGCCGCCGGGGCGAGTGACTCTGGGGCCAACGTCCTGACTTTC; cdr3_aa: CASSRAAGASDSGANVLTF
j_call: TRBJ2-7; clone_size: NA; d_call: NA; v_call: TRBV10-3; cdr3_nt: TGTGCCATCAGTGAAGAAGGCGTCGGATTCTACGAGCAGTACTTC; cdr3_aa: CAISEEGVGFYEQYF
j_call: TRBJ2-2; clone_size: NA; d_call: TRBD1; v_call: TRBV2; cdr3_nt: TGTGCCAGCAGTGCGCTCGGGACAGAGAACACCGGGGAGCTGTTTTTT; cdr3_aa: CASSALGTENTGELFF
j_call: TRBJ2-7; clone_size: NA; d_call: NA; v_call: TRBV15; cdr3_nt: TGTGCCACCAGCAGACAGGGGGAGCAGTACTTC; cdr3_aa: CATSRQGEQYF
j_call: TRBJ1-1; clone_size: NA; d_call: NA; v_call: TRBV28; cdr3_nt: TGTGCCAGCAGGACACTGAACACTGAAGCTTTCTTT; cdr3_aa: CASRTLNTEAFF
j_call: TRBJ2-1; clone_size: NA; d_call: NA; v_call: TRBV9; cdr3_nt: TGTGCCAGCAGCGTGACGTCTAGTGTGGTTGGGCAGTTCTTC; cdr3_aa: CASSVTSSVVGQFF
j_call: TRBJ2-7; clone_size: NA; d_call: NA; v_call: TRBV6-1; cdr3_nt: TGTGCCAGCAGTGAAGGGGCTGTGGGGGGATGGGAGCAGTACTTC; cdr3_aa: CASSEGAVGGWEQYF
j_call: TRBJ2-1; clone_size: NA; d_call: TRBD2; v_call: TRBV5-1; cdr3_nt: TGCGCCAGCAGCTTGGCGGGGACTAGCGGAGCCCCCCACAATGAGCAGTTCTTC; cdr3_aa: CASSLAGTSGAPHNEQFF
j_call: TRBJ2-7; clone_size: NA; d_call: TRBD2; v_call: TRBV5-1; cdr3_nt: TGCGCCAGCAGCTCGAACGGCATAGCGGGAGGACGCGAGCAGTACTTC; cdr3_aa: CASSSNGIAGGREQYF
j_call: TRBJ2-7; clone_size: few; d_call: NA; v_call: TRBV5-1; cdr3_nt: TGCGCCAGCAGCTCCGGACCAGGCTACGAGCAGTACTTC; cdr3_aa: CASSSGPGYEQYF
j_call: TRBJ1-2; clone_size: NA; d_call: NA; v_call: TRBV28; cdr3_nt: TGTGCCAGCAGTTTCCCCCAGCACAGGAAAACTGGTGGCTACACCTTC; cdr3_aa: CASSFPQHRKTGGYTF
j_call: TRBJ2-7; clone_size: NA; d_call: NA; v_call: TRBV15; cdr3_nt: TGTGCCACCAGCGCCCGGGACGGTCCCTACGAGCAGTACTTC; cdr3_aa: CATSARDGPYEQYF
j_call: TRBJ1-5; clone_size: NA; d_call: NA; v_call: TRBV30; cdr3_nt: TGTGCCTGGAGCGCGTGGGGGGGGCCGAATCAGCCCCAGCATTTT; cdr3_aa: CAWSAWGGPNQPQHF
j_call: TRBJ2-5; clone_size: NA; d_call: NA; v_call: TRBV6-1; cdr3_nt: TGTGCCAGCAGTGTAGGAAACCAAGAGACCCAGTACTTC; cdr3_aa: CASSVGNQETQYF
j_call: TRBJ1-5; clone_size: NA; d_call: NA; v_call: TRBV6-1; cdr3_nt: TGTGCCAGCAGTGAGATCAGAGATCAGCCCCAGCATTTT; cdr3_aa: CASSEIRDQPQHF
j_call: TRBJ2-7; clone_size: once; d_call: NA; v_call: TRBV5-1; cdr3_nt: TGCGCCAGCAGCTTGGGGCCAGAGAGCTCCTACGAGCAGTACTTC; cdr3_aa: CASSLGPESSYEQYF
j_call: TRBJ1-3; clone_size: NA; d_call: NA; v_call: TRBV7-8; cdr3_nt: TGTGCCAGCTTCGGGCAGGGTGGAAACACCATATATTTT; cdr3_aa: CASFGQGGNTIYF